This T cell receptor (beta chain) was captured by sequencing in a study of blood T cell repertoires in COVID-19. Study-level information: Both acute and convalescent COVID-19 samples were obtained from the United States, Italy and Spain. Nucleic acid was either cDNA or gDNA, and it came from T cells, B-cell-depleted T cells, or PBMCs.

The V gene's germline CDR1 is SGHRS and CDR2 YFSETQ. The CDR3 covers 14 residues. V was trimmed by 4 bases and J by 9 bases, leaving 16 bases between them. Per the study methods: Cell counts per sample came from amplifying reference gene primers. TCRdb's table, derived via immunoSEQ multiplex PCR, lists solely in-frame clones and lacks some. V, J and clone size are those of that table, while D and trimming were read from the DNA. This table holds about 190,000 clones, around 79% found once. The source material was peripheral blood. The chain employs TRBV5-1 and TRBJ2-2, with D maybe TRBD2 (6 bases). This TCR was sampled from a woman in her forties or fifties with acute or convalescent COVID-19. The CDR3 sequence: CASSPGTEGRELFF. The CDR3 DNA is TGCGCCAGCAGCCCCGGGACGGAGGGAAGGGAGCTGTTTTTT.